The 9 T cell receptor beta chains listed next were all sequenced from one sample in a study of blood T cell repertoires in COVID-19. Sequencing used immunoSEQ multiplex PCR; TCRdb keeps in-frame clones, though not all of them. This sample has over 150,000 clones, with about 83% found just once. Material: peripheral blood. The receptor source for this set is a woman under 30 who had recovered from COVID-19.

V gene TRBV6-5 combines with J gene TRBJ1-5, with 7 nucleotides matching TRBD1. The J segment lost 9 bases and the V segment lost 6 bases, leaving 2 bases of the junction unmatched. The CDR3 has 11 residues. The germline CDR1 and CDR2 sequences are MNHEY and SVGAGI. CDR3 residues: CASSWTGPQHF. For the CDR3, the DNA is TGTGCCAGCAGCTGGACAGGGCCCCAGCATTTT.

V is TRBV19 and J is TRBJ2-7, with D perhaps TRBD1 (5 bases). The CDR3 loop spans 15 amino acids. V was clipped by 5 bases and J by 2 bases, with 16 bases between them. Germline V gives CDR1 LNHDA, CDR2 SQIVND (reference sequence). The DNA for the CDR3 is TGTGCCAGTAGTCCTCGGGCAGGGAAAACCTACGAGCAGTACTTC. This codes for CASSPRAGKTYEQYF.

This chain links TRBV2 with TRBJ2-1; D perhaps matches TRBD2 (6 bases). CDR3 length: 14 amino acids. V was shortened by 6 bases and J by 3 bases, with 12 bases between the two germline ends. The germline V gene has CDR1 SNHLY and CDR2 FYNNEI. CDR3 region: CASSLTGSYNEQFF. Here the CDR3 DNA reads TGTGCCAGCAGCCTAACCGGGAGCTACAATGAGCAGTTCTTC.

In its sample, this clone was seen many times. The chain carries TRBV3-1 (or the pseudogene TRBV3-2) and TRBJ1-3; D not certain. Trimming pared 2 bases from V and 4 bases from J, leaving 12 bases between. Germline V CDR1 and CDR2: LGHDT, YNNKEL (reference sequence). This CDR3 region has 15 residues. The CDR3 sequence is CASSQQVTFGNTIYF. CDR3 nucleotide sequence: TGTGCCAGCAGCCAACAAGTTACTTTCGGAAACACCATATATTTT.

This clone was seen at least ten times. V usage is TRBV29-1 and J usage is TRBJ2-7, with D perhaps TRBD2 (5 bases). CDR1 and CDR2 (germline): SQVTM, ANQGSEA. CDR3 length: 11 amino acids. V was pared by 6 bases and J by 4 bases, with 10 bases between. The CDR3 reads CSVDSGYEQYV. CDR3 DNA: TGCAGCGTCGACTCGGGGTACGAGCAGTACGTC.

This clone was found a few times. The chain joins TRBV6-1 to TRBJ2-5; TRBD2 is a possible D gene (6 bases). This CDR3 comprises 14 residues. The V end was cut by 2 bases, the J end by 4 bases, with 11 bases between. Germline V gene lookup returns CDR1 MNHNS and CDR2 SASEGT. CDR3 in amino acids: CASSEFEGGETQYF. The CDR3 nucleotides are TGTGCCAGCAGTGAATTTGAGGGAGGAGAGACCCAGTACTTC.

The V and J genes are TRBV7-8 and TRBJ2-5; D is unresolved. Trimming took 5 bases from V and 3 from J, leaving 16 bases between them. The germline V gene encodes CDR1 SGHVS and CDR2 FQNEAQ. The length of the CDR3 is 15 residues. CDR3 in amino acids: CASSPPSRPKETQYF. The CDR3 nucleotides read TGTGCCAGCAGCCCCCCTAGTAGACCGAAAGAGACCCAGTACTTC.

V and J are TRBV28 and TRBJ2-5; TRBD1 is a possible D gene (6 bases). Germline V gives CDR1 MDHEN, CDR2 SYDVKM. V was shortened by 4 bases and J by 2 bases, with 20 bases between the two germline ends. The CDR3 consists of 17 residues. CDR3 bases: TGTGCCAGCAGTTCCTCCACTATACAGGGCCTACAAGAGACCCAGTACTTC. It yields the protein CASSSSTIQGLQETQYF.

This clone was counted once. This sequence joins TRBV11-2 and TRBJ2-3, with 7 bases aligning to TRBD2. The CDR3 has 14 residues. CDR1 and CDR2 (germline): SGHAT, FQNNGV. J was trimmed by 6 bases and V by 5 bases; bases with no gene match: 8. CDR3 in amino acids: CASSRSGRGDTQYF. The CDR3 coding sequence is TGTGCCAGCAGCCGGTCGGGGCGGGGGGATACGCAGTATTTT.